This T cell receptor beta chain was identified in a study of T cell responses to AZD1222 COVID-19 vaccine (dated by TCRdb to about 2021). Describing the broader study: AZD1222 recipients whose second dose came at about 4 weeks and those whose second dose came at about 12 weeks were combined into one group, since spike-specific TCR depth and breadth did not differ between the two schedules. A total of around 240 trial participants underwent TCR sequencing, of whom some 210 received two doses of AZD1222 and about 25 received two doses of the MenACWY control vaccine. Enrollment into the trials was organized by age into subgroups of 18-55, 56-69 and 70-plus years, and those subgroups contained approximately 150, 30 and 60 TCR-sequenced participants, respectively.

The CDR3, cysteine through phenylalanine, is 14 amino acids long. The CDR3 DNA has 42 bases and is translated from base 1. CDR1 and CDR2 were assigned from the germline V gene (reference sequence) as MNHEY and SMNVEV. V gives up 2 bases and J gives up 0 bases, and the segment between their germline ends measures 7 bases. The time point label, read with the paper, signifies: baseline before first vaccination. The vaccinee samples were drawn from two UK trials, COV001 and COV002, one of which was a single-blind randomized controlled phase 2/3 trial testing AZD1222 (ChAdOx1 nCoV-19) in healthy adults. For TCRbeta chain sequencing, PBMC samples were collected from trial participants at day 0 and at day 28 after the second dose. The paper as a whole reports these results and caveats: Epitopes outside the regions mutated in the B.1.351 and B.1.1.7 variants were reportedly recognized by nearly half of the unique spike-specific TCRs. Conclusions about previously exposed vaccinees are limited, since just 6 or 7 AZD1222 recipients were seropositive for SARS-CoV-2 at baseline. Vaccine-associated CD4 TCRs spanned the whole spike protein, with dominant responses in regions 160-218 and 743-854. The 56-69-year group was small, and its depth increase did not reach significance, likely because of low power. Spike-specific TCR breadth and depth rose significantly after two AZD1222 doses compared with day 0 and with MenACWY recipients. No day 14 peak-response samples were available, so repertoires were characterized only after the peak T cell response. Participants were mostly white British and included more females than males, and it was suggested by the authors that clonal diversity may have been underestimated.

The CDR3 regions of human TCRbeta chains were subjected to immunosequencing. On the study's bioinformatics: Repertoire TCRs were checked for matches against a reference library of SARS-CoV-2-specific TCRs that had been generated using the MIRA antigen-specificity platform. Breadth was defined as the fraction of unique TCRs that were SARS-CoV-2-associated, and depth was defined as the fraction of total T cells that were SARS-CoV-2-associated. Using the MIRA data, each spike-specific TCR was assigned both to the spike region to which the TCR was reactive and to a CD4 or CD8 class. Log10-transformed breadth and depth values were compared by one-way ANOVA with Sidak's multiple comparisons tests. The table was pulled from immuneACCESS by TCRdb, which kept in-frame rearrangements only. Such tables lose some clones; where checked, under half of the loss comes from unresolved V genes, and the rest has no known cause. V, J and clone size are taken as reported in that table, and D and trimming were inferred from the DNA itself. The sample table records over 85,000 clones; 88% of these occur just once. The ten largest clones take up roughly 1.5% of the sample.

As regards this clone: Its cognate antigen has yet to be identified. No much larger clone exists at a distance of one base, and base qualities are not known.

Specimen: peripheral blood, collected on day 0 of AZD1222 vaccination. This chain joins TRBV27 to TRBJ1-1; no D gene call is confident. This receptor was taken from an adult in good health. In nucleotide form, the sequence is TGTGCCAGCAGTTTAACTCGACTGAACACTGAAGCTTTCTTT. This gives the protein CASSLTRLNTEAFF.